Presented here are 22 T cell receptor beta chains from one specimen sequenced in a study of blood T cell repertoires in COVID-19. Sequencing used immunoSEQ multiplex PCR; TCRdb keeps in-frame clones, though not all of them. The sample consists of some 330,000 clones, roughly four fifths of them appearing once. The material sequenced was PBMCs or T cells enriched from blood (not recorded which). The receptors derive from a woman between 45 and 60 years old who had recovered from COVID-19.

This chain links TRBV9 with TRBJ2-1; 7 bases are a match to TRBD2. V lost 4 bases to trimming and J lost 8 bases; unmatched junction nucleotides: 6. CDR3 length equals 13 residues. Germline assignment: CDR1 SGDLS and CDR2 YYNGEE. The CDR3 spells CASSSGGMDEQFF. In DNA form, the CDR3 reads TGTGCCAGCAGCTCCGGGGGGATGGATGAGCAGTTCTTC.

This chain connects TRBV5-4 to TRBJ2-7, with 7 bases matching TRBD2. The CDR3 runs to 13 residues. Germline values: CDR1 SGHNT, CDR2 YYREEE (reference sequence). J gave up 4 bases and V 1 base, and 2 bases lay outside the gene matches. Here the CDR3 DNA reads TGTGCCAGCAGCTTGTTCGGGGGGTACGAGCAGTACTTC. Its translation is CASSLFGGYEQYF.

The chain is built from TRBV19 and TRBJ1-6; TRBD1 might be the D (5 bases). Trimming left V 6 bases short and J 9 bases short, with 18 bases between. Germline V gives CDR1 LNHDA, CDR2 SQIVND (reference sequence). The CDR3 is made up of 15 amino acids. The CDR3 nucleotides are TGTGCCAGTAGCGACGCTTCTCGGGGGGTTTCACCCCTCCACTTT. Residues: CASSDASRGVSPLHF.

The J gene is TRBJ2-1, the V gene TRBV7-2, with 7 bases matching TRBD1. CDR1 is SGHTA and CDR2 is FQGNSA in the germline V gene. This CDR3 is 19 amino acids long. With 5 bases clipped from V and 0 bases from J, the junction kept 16 bases outside the gene matches. CDR3 amino acids: CASSPHFTRGLSSYNEQFF. CDR3 in DNA: TGTGCCAGCAGCCCCCATTTTACAAGGGGGCTTAGCTCCTACAATGAGCAGTTCTTC.

This sequence joins TRBV19 and TRBJ2-7; TRBD1 is a possible D gene (6 bases). Germline CDR1 and CDR2: LNHDA and SQIVND (reference sequence). This CDR3 has 16 residues. V was cut by 1 base and J by 3 bases, with 16 bases left in between. CDR3 coding DNA: TGTGCCAGTAGTATAGGTTGGGGGCGTTCTCTCTACGAGCAGTACTTC. Encoded protein: CASSIGWGRSLYEQYF.

The J gene is TRBJ2-1, the V gene TRBV7-9; TRBD1 is a possible D gene (6 bases). The CDR3 sequence is 14 residues long. Germline assignment: CDR1 SEHNR and CDR2 FQNEAQ (reference sequence). V lost 5 bases, J lost 5 bases, and 13 bases lay in between. The CDR3 coding sequence is TGTGCCAGCAGCCTCCGGGACACACACAATGAGCAGTTCTTC. Its protein is CASSLRDTHNEQFF.

V gene TRBV19 combines with J gene TRBJ1-2; 12 bases align to TRBD1. V gave up 6 bases and J gave up 7 bases; unmatched junction bases: 9. Germline loops: CDR1 LNHDA, CDR2 SQIVND (reference sequence). This CDR3 spans 15 amino acids. The CDR3 region is CASSAPGQGASGYTF. In DNA form, the CDR3 reads TGTGCCAGTAGCGCGCCGGGACAGGGGGCGTCTGGCTACACCTTC.

This clone was seen once. V gene TRBV12-3 or TRBV12-4 combines with J gene TRBJ2-5; D gene unclear. V lost 3 bases and J 2 bases, leaving 4 bases between the germline ends. The CDR3 covers 12 residues. The chain's CDR3 is CASSFVQETQYF. The CDR3 DNA reads as TGTGCCAGCAGTTTCGTTCAAGAGACCCAGTACTTC.

V and J are TRBV5-6 and TRBJ2-7; D uncertain. The germline V gene has CDR1 SGHDT and CDR2 YYEEEE. V was clipped by 4 bases and J by 0 bases, with 8 bases between them. This CDR3 contains 13 residues. The CDR3 is CASSLQNSYEQYF. DNA of the CDR3: TGTGCCAGCAGCCTACAGAACTCCTACGAGCAGTACTTC.

The V and J genes are TRBV19 and TRBJ2-1; a possible D gene is TRBD2 (5 bases). This CDR3 region has 15 residues. The V and J ends lost 4 bases and 0 bases respectively, with 10 bases between them. Germline assignment: CDR1 LNHDA and CDR2 SQIVND (reference sequence). The CDR3 DNA sequence: TGTGCCAGTAGTACGAGCGGTAGCTCCTACAATGAGCAGTTCTTC. This translates into CASSTSGSSYNEQFF.

The J gene is TRBJ2-1, the V gene TRBV29-1; TRBD2 aligns across 8 bases. Germline CDR1 and CDR2: SQVTM and ANQGSEA. The CDR3 contains 14 residues. V dropped 4 bases and J dropped 8; count of bases not matched to a gene: 10. The CDR3, as DNA: TGCAGCGTTGGAAACGGACTAGCAGTATATGAGCAGTTCTTC. This sequence encodes CSVGNGLAVYEQFF.

A note on this clone: Other nucleotide sequences in the sample specify the same CDR3. The rearrangement joins TRBV7-9 to TRBJ1-1, with D tentatively TRBD1 (6 bases). The germline gives CDR1 SEHNR, CDR2 FQNEAQ (reference sequence). Trimming removed 3 bases from V and 8 bases from J, with 10 bases in between. There are 12 residues in the CDR3. The chain's CDR3 is CASSLGTGEAFF. CDR3 DNA sequence: TGTGCCAGCAGCTTGGGCACAGGGGAAGCTTTCTTT. Full variable domain (missing parts from reference TRBV7-9 and TRBJ1-1): DTGVSQNPRHKITKRGQNVTFRCDPISEHNRLYWYRQTLGQGPEFLTYFQNEAQLEKSRLLSDRFSAERPKGSFSTLEIQRTEQGDSAMYLCASSLGTGEAFFGQGTRLTVV.

J is TRBJ2-2 and V is TRBV6-2 or TRBV6-3; 10 bases agree with TRBD2. There are 15 residues in the CDR3. Trimming removed 6 bases from V and 4 bases from J; junction bases left unmatched: 5. CDR1 is MNHEY and CDR2 is SVGEGT in the germline V gene. Here the CDR3 reads CASSASGRPTGELFF. Here the CDR3 DNA reads TGTGCCAGCAGCGCTAGCGGGAGACCCACCGGGGAGCTGTTTTTT.

This rearrangement joins TRBV5-1 to TRBJ1-4; no definite D call. This CDR3 has 18 amino acids. Germline V gives CDR1 SGHRS, CDR2 YFSETQ. The V and J ends lost 4 bases and 0 bases respectively, with 19 bases between them. CDR3 residues: CASSQRVKEGATNEKLFF. The CDR3 DNA reads as TGCGCCAGCAGCCAAAGAGTAAAAGAGGGAGCAACTAATGAAAAACTGTTTTTT.

The V call is TRBV5-1, the J call TRBJ1-3, with D possibly matching TRBD1 (5 bases). The CDR3 is 16 amino acids. The V gene's germline CDR1 is SGHRS and CDR2 YFSETQ. V lost 0 bases and J 0 bases, leaving 10 bases between the germline ends. CDR3 sequence (DNA): TGCGCCAGCAGCTTGGAAAGGGGATACTCTGGAAACACCATATATTTT. It translates to CASSLERGYSGNTIYF.

The V gene is TRBV25-1, the J gene TRBJ2-3, with D possibly being TRBD2 (6 bases). CDR3 length: 18 amino acids. The ends were cut back, 6 bases at V and 1 base at J, with 23 bases in the middle. CDR1 and CDR2 from the germline V gene are MGHDK and SYGVNS. CDR3 amino acids: CASRAPALEGLGTDTQYF. CDR3 in DNA: TGTGCCAGCAGAGCGCCCGCCCTGGAGGGATTAGGCACAGATACGCAGTATTTT. The variable domain in full, completed from reference TRBV25-1 and TRBJ2-3, reads EADIYQTPRYLVIGTGKKITLECSQTMGHDKMYWYQQDPGMELHLIHYSYGVNSTEKGDLSSESTVSRIRTEHFPLTLESARPSHTSQYLCASRAPALEGLGTDTQYFGPGTRLTVL.

This chain links TRBV30 with TRBJ1-5, with 7 bases lining up with TRBD1. This CDR3 is 17 amino acids long. V lost 2 bases, J lost 3 bases, and 13 bases stayed unmatched. CDR1 and CDR2 (germline): GTSNPN, SVGIG (reference sequence). The DNA of the CDR3 is TGTGCCTGGAGTCGAAGACGTTCGGGACAGCCCAATCAGCCCCAGCATTTT. It codes for CAWSRRRSGQPNQPQHF.

The rearrangement uses TRBV9 and TRBJ1-2; D is ambiguous. CDR3 length: 12 amino acids. Trimming removed 2 bases from V and 6 bases from J, with 8 bases in between. Germline-derived CDR1 and CDR2 are SGDLS and YYNGEE. The CDR3 DNA reads TGTGCCAGCAGCGTTCACGGGAATGGCTACACCTTC. It codes for CASSVHGNGYTF.

The genes are TRBV3-1 (or the pseudogene TRBV3-2) and TRBJ1-1; TRBD1 matches 11 bases. This CDR3 has 17 amino acids. Trimming removed 1 base from V and 0 bases from J; junction bases left unmatched: 4. Looked up from germline, CDR1 is LGHDT and CDR2 is YNNKEL (reference sequence). The CDR3 nucleotides read TGTGCCAGCAGCCAAGGGTGGACAGGGGGCCTGAACACTGAAGCTTTCTTT. It codes for CASSQGWTGGLNTEAFF.

CDR3 region: CASSRLAHTQYF. For the CDR3, the DNA is TGTGCCAGTAGTAGACTGGCGCATACGCAGTATTTT. The chain joins TRBV19 to TRBJ2-3; D gene unclear. CDR1 is LNHDA, CDR2 SQIVND, per germline (reference sequence). V gave up 4 bases and J gave up 7 bases, with 9 bases separating them. This CDR3 spans 12 amino acids.

The rearrangement joins TRBV19 to TRBJ2-1, with 12 bases matching TRBD2. The CDR3 is 18 residues long. With 6 bases clipped from V and 5 bases from J, the junction kept 14 bases outside the gene matches. From germline, CDR1 is LNHDA and CDR2 SQIVND (reference sequence). Written as DNA, the CDR3 is TGTGCCAGTAGCCGGACCTCAATCGGACTAGCGGGGAACAATGAGCAGTTCTTC. It encodes CASSRTSIGLAGNNEQFF.

The chain links TRBV3-1 (or the pseudogene TRBV3-2) to TRBJ1-1; 7 positions match TRBD1. Losses at the gene ends were 5 bases for V and 2 bases for J; bases not matched to a gene: 8. The CDR3 contains 15 residues. CDR1 is LGHDT and CDR2 is YNNKEL in the germline V gene (reference sequence). The CDR3 loop is CASSAKGTENTEAFF. CDR3 sequence (DNA): TGTGCCAGCAGCGCCAAGGGGACAGAAAACACTGAAGCTTTCTTT.